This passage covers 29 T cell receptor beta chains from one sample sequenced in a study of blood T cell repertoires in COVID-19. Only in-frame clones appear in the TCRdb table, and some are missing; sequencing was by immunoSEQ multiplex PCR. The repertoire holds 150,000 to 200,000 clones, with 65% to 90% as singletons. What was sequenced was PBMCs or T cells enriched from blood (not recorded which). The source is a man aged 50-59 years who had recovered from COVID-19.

The DNA for the CDR3 is TGTGCCTGGAGTGTTGGAGGATCTGGCTACACCTTC. Translating it yields CAWSVGGSGYTF. The chain has TRBV30 and TRBJ1-2; D not resolved. V was shortened by 0 bases and J by 7 bases, with 9 bases between the two germline ends. This CDR3 is 12 amino acids long. Germline loops: CDR1 GTSNPN, CDR2 SVGIG (reference sequence).

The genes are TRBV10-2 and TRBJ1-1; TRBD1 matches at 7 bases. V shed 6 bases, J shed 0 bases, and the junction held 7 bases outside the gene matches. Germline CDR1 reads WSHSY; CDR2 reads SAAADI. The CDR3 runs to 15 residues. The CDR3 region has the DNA TGCGCCAGCAGGGGGGGACAGTCTATGAACACTGAAGCTTTCTTT. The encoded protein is CASRGGQSMNTEAFF.

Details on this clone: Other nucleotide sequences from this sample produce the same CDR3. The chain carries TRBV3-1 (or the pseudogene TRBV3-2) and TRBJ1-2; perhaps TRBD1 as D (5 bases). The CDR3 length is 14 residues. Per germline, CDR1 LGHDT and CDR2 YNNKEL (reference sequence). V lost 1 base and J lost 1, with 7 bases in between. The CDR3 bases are TGTGCCAGCAGCCAAGGGGGGGGTAACTATGGCTACACCTTC. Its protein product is CASSQGGGNYGYTF.

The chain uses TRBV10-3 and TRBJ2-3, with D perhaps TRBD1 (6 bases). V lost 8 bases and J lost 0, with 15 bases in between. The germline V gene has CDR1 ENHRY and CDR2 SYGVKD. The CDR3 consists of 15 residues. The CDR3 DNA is TGTGCCATCGGCCCCCTCGGACAGAGCACAGATACGCAGTATTTT. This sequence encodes CAIGPLGQSTDTQYF.

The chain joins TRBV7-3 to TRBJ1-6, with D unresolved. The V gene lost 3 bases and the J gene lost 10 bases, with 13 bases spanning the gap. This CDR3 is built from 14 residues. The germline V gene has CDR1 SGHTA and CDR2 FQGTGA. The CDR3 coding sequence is TGTGCCAGCAGCTTGAGAGGGTCAGGATCACCCCTCCACTTT. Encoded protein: CASSLRGSGSPLHF. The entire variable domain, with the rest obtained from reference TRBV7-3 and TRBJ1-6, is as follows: GAGVSQTPSNKVTEKGKYVELRCDPISGHTALYWYRQSLGQGPEFLIYFQGTGAADDSGLPNDRFFAVRPEGSVSTLKIQRTERGDSAVYLCASSLRGSGSPLHFGNGTRLTVT.

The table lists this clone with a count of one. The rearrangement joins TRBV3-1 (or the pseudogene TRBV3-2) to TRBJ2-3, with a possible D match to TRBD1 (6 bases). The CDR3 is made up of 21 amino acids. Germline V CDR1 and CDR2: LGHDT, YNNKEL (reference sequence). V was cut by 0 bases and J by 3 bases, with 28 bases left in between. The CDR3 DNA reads TGTGCCAGCAGCCAAGAAAGCCCCAGGGGCCAGCGGTCACGTTTGACAGATACGCAGTATTTT. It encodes CASSQESPRGQRSRLTDTQYF.

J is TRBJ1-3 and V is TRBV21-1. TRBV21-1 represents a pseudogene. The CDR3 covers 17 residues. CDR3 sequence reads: CASSKADVLPAGNTIYF. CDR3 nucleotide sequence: TGTGCCAGCAGCAAAGCTGACGTACTACCTGCTGGAAACACCATATATTTT.

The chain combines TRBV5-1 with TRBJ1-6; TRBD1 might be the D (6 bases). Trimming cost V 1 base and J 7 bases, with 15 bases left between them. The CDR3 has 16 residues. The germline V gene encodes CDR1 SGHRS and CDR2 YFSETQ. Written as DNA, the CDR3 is TGCGCCAGCAGCTTGAGCGCGACAGGCCTCAATTCACCCCTCCACTTT. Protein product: CASSLSATGLNSPLHF.

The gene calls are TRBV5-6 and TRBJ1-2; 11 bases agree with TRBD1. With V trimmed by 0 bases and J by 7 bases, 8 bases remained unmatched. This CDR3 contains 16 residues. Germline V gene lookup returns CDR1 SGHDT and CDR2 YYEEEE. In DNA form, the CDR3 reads TGTGCCAGCAGCTTGGCGGTTGGACAGGGGGCGAGTGGCTACACCTTC. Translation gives CASSLAVGQGASGYTF.

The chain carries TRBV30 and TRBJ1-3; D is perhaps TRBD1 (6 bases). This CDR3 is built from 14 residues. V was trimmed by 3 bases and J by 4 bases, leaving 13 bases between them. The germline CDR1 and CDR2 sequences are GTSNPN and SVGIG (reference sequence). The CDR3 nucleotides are TGTGCCTGGAGGGCTACAGGGCGGGGAAACACCATATATTTT. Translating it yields CAWRATGRGNTIYF.

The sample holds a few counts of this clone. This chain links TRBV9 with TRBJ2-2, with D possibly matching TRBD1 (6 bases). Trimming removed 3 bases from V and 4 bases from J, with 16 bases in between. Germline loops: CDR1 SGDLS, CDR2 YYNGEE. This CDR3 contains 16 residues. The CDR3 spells CASSAQSGTSTGELFF. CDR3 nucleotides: TGTGCCAGCAGCGCCCAATCCGGGACAAGCACCGGGGAGCTGTTTTTT.

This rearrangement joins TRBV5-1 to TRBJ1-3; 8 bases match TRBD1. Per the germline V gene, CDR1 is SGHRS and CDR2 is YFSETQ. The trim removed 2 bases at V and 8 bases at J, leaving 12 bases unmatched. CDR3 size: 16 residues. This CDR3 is CASSLGDRRLLDTIYF. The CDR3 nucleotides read TGCGCCAGCAGCTTAGGGGACAGGCGGCTGTTGGACACCATATATTTT. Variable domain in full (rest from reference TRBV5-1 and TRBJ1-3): KAGVTQTPRYLIKTRGQQVTLSCSPISGHRSVSWYQQTPGQGLQFLFEYFSETQRNKGNFPGRFSGRQFSNSRSEMNVSTLELGDSALYLCASSLGDRRLLDTIYFGEGSWLTVV.

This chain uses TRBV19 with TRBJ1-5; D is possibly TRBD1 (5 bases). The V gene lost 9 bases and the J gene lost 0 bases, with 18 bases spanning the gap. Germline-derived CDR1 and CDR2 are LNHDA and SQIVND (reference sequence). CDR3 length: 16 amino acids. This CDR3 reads CARRQICCYSNQPQHF. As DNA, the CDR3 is TGTGCCAGGAGACAGATCTGCTGTTATAGCAATCAGCCCCAGCATTTT.

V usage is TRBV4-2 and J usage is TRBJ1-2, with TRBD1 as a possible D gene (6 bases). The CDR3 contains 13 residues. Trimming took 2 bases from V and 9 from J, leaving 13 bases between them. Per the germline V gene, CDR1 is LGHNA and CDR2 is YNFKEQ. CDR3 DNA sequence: TGTGCCAGCAGCCAATCGGCAGGGGAAAGCTACACCTTC. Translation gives CASSQSAGESYTF.

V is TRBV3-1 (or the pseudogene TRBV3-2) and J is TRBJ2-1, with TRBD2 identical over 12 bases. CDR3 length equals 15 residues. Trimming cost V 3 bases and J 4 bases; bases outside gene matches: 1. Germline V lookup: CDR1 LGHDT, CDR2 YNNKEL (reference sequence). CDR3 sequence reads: CASSQLAGGYNEQFF. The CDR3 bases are TGTGCCAGCAGCCAGCTAGCGGGGGGGTACAATGAGCAGTTCTTC.

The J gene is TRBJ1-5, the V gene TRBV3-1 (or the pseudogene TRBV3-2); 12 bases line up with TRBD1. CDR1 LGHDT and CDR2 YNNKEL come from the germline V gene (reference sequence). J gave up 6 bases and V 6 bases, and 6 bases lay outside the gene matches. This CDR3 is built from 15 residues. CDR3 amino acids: CASSAGTGGGQPQHF. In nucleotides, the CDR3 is TGTGCCAGCAGTGCCGGGACAGGGGGCGGTCAGCCCCAGCATTTT.

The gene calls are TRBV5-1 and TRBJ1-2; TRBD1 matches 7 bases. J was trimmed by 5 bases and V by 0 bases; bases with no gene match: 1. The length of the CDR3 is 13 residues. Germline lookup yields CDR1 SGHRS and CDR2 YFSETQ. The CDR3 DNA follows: TGCGCCAGCAGCTTGGGGGACAGATATGGCTACACCTTC. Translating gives CASSLGDRYGYTF.

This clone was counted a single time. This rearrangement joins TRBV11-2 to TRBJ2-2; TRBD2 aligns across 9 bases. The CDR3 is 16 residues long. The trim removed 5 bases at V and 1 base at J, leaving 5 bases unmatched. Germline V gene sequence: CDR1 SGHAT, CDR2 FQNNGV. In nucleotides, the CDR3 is TGTGCCAGCAGCGTGGATAGCGGGGGGAACACCGGGGAGCTGTTTTTT. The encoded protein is CASSVDSGGNTGELFF.

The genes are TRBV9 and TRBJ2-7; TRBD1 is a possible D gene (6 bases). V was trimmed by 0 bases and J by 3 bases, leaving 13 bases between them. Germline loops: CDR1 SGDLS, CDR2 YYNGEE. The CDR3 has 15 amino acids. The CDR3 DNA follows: TGTGCCAGCAGCGTAGGAGGTACAGGGCTCTACGAGCAGTACTTC. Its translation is CASSVGGTGLYEQYF.

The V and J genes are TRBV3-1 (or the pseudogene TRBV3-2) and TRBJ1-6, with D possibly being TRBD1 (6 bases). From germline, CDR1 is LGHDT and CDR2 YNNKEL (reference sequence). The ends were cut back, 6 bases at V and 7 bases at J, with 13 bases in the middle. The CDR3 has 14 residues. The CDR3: CASSLGRGNSPLHF. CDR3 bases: TGTGCCAGCAGTCTTGGCAGGGGAAATTCACCCCTCCACTTT.

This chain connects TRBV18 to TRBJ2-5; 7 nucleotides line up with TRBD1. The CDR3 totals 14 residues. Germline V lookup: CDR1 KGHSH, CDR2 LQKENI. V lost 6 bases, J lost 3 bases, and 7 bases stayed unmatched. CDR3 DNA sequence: TGTGCCAGCTCCTTGACAGGGCCAAAAGAGACCCAGTACTTC. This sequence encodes CASSLTGPKETQYF. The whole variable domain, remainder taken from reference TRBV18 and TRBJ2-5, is NAGVMQNPRHLVRRRGQEARLRCSPMKGHSHVYWYRQLPEEGLKFMVYLQKENIIDESGMPKERFSAEFPKEGPSILRIQQVVRGDSAAYFCASSLTGPKETQYFGPGTRLLVL.

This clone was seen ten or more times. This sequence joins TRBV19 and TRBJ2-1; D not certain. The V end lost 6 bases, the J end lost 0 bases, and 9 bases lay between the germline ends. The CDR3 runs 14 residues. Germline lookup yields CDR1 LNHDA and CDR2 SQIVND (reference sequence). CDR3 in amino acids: CASSVVSSYNEQFF. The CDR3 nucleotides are TGTGCCAGTAGCGTTGTCAGCTCCTACAATGAGCAGTTCTTC.

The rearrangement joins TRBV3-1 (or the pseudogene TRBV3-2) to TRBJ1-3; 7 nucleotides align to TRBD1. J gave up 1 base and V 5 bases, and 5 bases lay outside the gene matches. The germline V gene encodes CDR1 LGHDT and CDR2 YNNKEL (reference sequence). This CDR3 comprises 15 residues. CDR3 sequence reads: CASSSGQMSGNTIYF. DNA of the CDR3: TGTGCCAGCAGCTCGGGACAGATGTCTGGAAACACCATATATTTT.

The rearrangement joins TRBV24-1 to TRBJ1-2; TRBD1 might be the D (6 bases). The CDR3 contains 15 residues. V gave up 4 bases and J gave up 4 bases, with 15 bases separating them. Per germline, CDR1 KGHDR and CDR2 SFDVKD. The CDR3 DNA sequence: TGTGCCACCAGTGACTACTCCGGGACAACCTATGGCTACACCTTC. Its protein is CATSDYSGTTYGYTF.

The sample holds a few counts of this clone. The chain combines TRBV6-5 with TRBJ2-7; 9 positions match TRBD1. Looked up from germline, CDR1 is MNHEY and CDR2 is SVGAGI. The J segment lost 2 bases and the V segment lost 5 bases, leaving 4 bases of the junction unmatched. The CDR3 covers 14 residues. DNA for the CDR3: TGTGCCAGCAGTACTACAGGGGGCACCTACGAGCAGTACTTC. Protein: CASSTTGGTYEQYF.

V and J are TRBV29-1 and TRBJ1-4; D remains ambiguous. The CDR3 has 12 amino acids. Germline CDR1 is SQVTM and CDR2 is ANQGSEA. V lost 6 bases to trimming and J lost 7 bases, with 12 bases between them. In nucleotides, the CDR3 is TGCAGCGTGGTGGACGGACTTGAAAAACTGTTTTTT. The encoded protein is CSVVDGLEKLFF.

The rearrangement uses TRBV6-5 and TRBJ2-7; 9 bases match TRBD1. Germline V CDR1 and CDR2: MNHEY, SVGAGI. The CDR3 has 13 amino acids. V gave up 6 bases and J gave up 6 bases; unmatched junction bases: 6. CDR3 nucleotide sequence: TGTGCCAGCAGATGGGACAGGGAAGGCGAGCAGTACTTC. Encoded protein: CASRWDREGEQYF.

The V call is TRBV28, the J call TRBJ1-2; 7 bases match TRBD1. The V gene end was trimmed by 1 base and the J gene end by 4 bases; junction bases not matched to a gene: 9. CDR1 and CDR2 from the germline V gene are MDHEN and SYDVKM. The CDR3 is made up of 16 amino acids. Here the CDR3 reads CASSLSAGGPGYGYTF. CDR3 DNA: TGTGCCAGCAGTTTATCCGCAGGGGGTCCGGGCTATGGCTACACCTTC.

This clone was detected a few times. The CDR3 DNA reads as TGTGCCAGCAGCTCAGGGACAGCCAACTATGGCTACACCTTC. Protein sequence: CASSSGTANYGYTF. The chain recombines TRBV13 with TRBJ1-2; 7 nucleotides agree with TRBD1. The CDR3 contains 14 residues. V trimming: 4 bases; J trimming: 2 bases; junction bases outside the gene matches: 4. Germline V lookup: CDR1 PRHDT, CDR2 FYEKMQ (reference sequence). Full variable domain (outside the CDR3, taken from reference TRBV13 and TRBJ1-2): AAGVIQSPRHLIKEKRETATLKCYPIPRHDTVYWYQQGPGQDPQFLISFYEKMQSDKGSIPDRFSAQQFSDYHSELNMSSLELGDSALYFCASSSGTANYGYTFGSGTRLTVV.